Below, 8 T cell receptor beta chains from the same sample are listed, as sequenced in a study of T cell responses to AZD1222 COVID-19 vaccine. Here immunoSEQ multiplex PCR was the method, and the copy in TCRdb shows in-frame clones only, minus some. The data contain 65,000 to 100,000 clones, 88% of them seen just once; the ten biggest clones take up around 7%. The specimen was peripheral blood, collected 28 days after the second AZD1222 dose. These receptors were taken from an adult who received the AZD1222 COVID-19 vaccine.

V usage is TRBV12-3 or TRBV12-4 and J usage is TRBJ1-5; D is ambiguous. Trimming shortened V by 1 base and J by 9 bases, and 7 bases separated the two germline ends. The CDR3 has 12 amino acids. The CDR3 coding sequence is TGTGCCAGCAGTTTAGGAGGGATGCCCCAGCATTTT. Its translation: CASSLGGMPQHF.

The rearrangement joins TRBV6-1 to TRBJ2-7; 12 bases map to TRBD1. The CDR3 sequence is 16 residues long. With 0 bases clipped from V and 4 bases from J, the junction kept 4 bases outside the gene matches. Germline V gene lookup returns CDR1 MNHNS and CDR2 SASEGT. CDR3 in amino acids: CASSEAGTGGRYEQYF. As DNA, the CDR3 is TGTGCCAGCAGTGAAGCGGGGACAGGGGGCCGTTACGAGCAGTACTTC.

This sequence joins TRBV4-3 and TRBJ2-1; 9 bases fit TRBD2. CDR3 length: 17 residues. The V and J ends lost 6 bases and 4 bases, in that order; junction bases with no gene match: 13. Germline values: CDR1 LGHNA, CDR2 YSLEER. In DNA, the CDR3 is TGCGCCAGCAGTAGGAGCCTAGCGGGGCTTAATTACAATGAGCAGTTCTTC. This sequence encodes CASSRSLAGLNYNEQFF.

This chain joins TRBV18 and TRBJ2-7; TRBD1 agrees at 8 bases. The CDR3 is 12 residues long. Germline assignment: CDR1 KGHSH and CDR2 LQKENI. The trim removed 2 bases at V and 6 bases at J, leaving 0 bases unmatched. The CDR3 bases are TGTGCCAGCTCACCAGGACAGGGCGAGCAGTACTTC. Amino acids: CASSPGQGEQYF.

This clone was seen only once. V is TRBV27 and J is TRBJ1-5, with D hard to call. Looked up from germline, CDR1 is MNHEY and CDR2 is SMNVEV (reference sequence). Trimming stripped 5 bases from V and 5 bases from J, with 10 bases between. CDR3 length: 13 residues. CDR3 sequence reads: CASSPRTDQPQHF. In DNA, the CDR3 is TGTGCCAGCAGTCCCAGGACCGATCAGCCCCAGCATTTT.

The CDR3 DNA reads as TGCGCCAGCAGTCAAGGGCGGGCAGGGCTGCACGAGCAGTACTTC. Translated, it gives CASSQGRAGLHEQYF. The chain carries TRBV23-1 and TRBJ2-7; D assignment may be TRBD1 or TRBD2 (5 bases each). TRBV23-1 is filed as an ORF, its function uncertain. V shed 2 bases and J shed 5 bases, with 16 bases lying between them. The CDR3 runs 15 residues.

This chain links TRBV5-1 with TRBJ2-5; no definite D call. There are 12 residues in the CDR3. Per germline, CDR1 SGHRS and CDR2 YFSETQ. The V and J ends lost 0 bases and 7 bases respectively, with 7 bases between them. The CDR3 region has the DNA TGCGCCAGCAGCTTGGACCAGAGGACCCAGTACTTC. It translates to CASSLDQRTQYF.

J is TRBJ1-1 and V is TRBV5-1, with D unresolved. Germline CDR1 and CDR2: SGHRS and YFSETQ. This CDR3 region has 15 residues. The germline V and J ends were trimmed by 0 bases and 0 bases, with 9 bases remaining between them. Here the CDR3 DNA reads TGCGCCAGCAGCTTGGCGCCAAACATGAACACTGAAGCTTTCTTT. It translates to CASSLAPNMNTEAFF.